The 29 T cell receptor beta chains below come from one sample, sequenced in a study of T cell responses to AZD1222 COVID-19 vaccine. This table comes from immunoSEQ multiplex PCR, and its TCRdb copy is limited to in-frame clones, with some not included. The table records more than 150,000 clones, 85% to 95% of them present only once. This material consisted of peripheral blood, taken 28 days after the second AZD1222 dose. The receptors originated from an adult who received the AZD1222 COVID-19 vaccine.

The V gene is TRBV19, the J gene TRBJ1-1; tentative D call: TRBD1 (6 bases). The CDR3 runs to 15 residues. The germline V gene encodes CDR1 LNHDA and CDR2 SQIVND (reference sequence). The V gene lost 2 bases and the J gene lost 1 base, with 11 bases spanning the gap. The CDR3 DNA is TGTGCCAGTAGTATAAAGGGGGGGGCGAACACTGAAGCTTTCTTT. The encoded protein is CASSIKGGANTEAFF.

CDR3 loop: CASSPRDRGAGNTIYF. CDR3 in DNA: TGTGCCAGCAGCCCTCGGGACAGGGGGGCTGGAAACACCATATATTTT. The genes are TRBV7-9 and TRBJ1-3; 11 bases are shared with TRBD1. The junction had 5 bases not matched to a gene; V was cut back by 5 bases and J by 2 bases. The CDR3 covers 16 residues. Germline V gene sequence: CDR1 SEHNR, CDR2 FQNEAQ (reference sequence).

The chain recombines TRBV30 with TRBJ1-5; D is perhaps TRBD1 (6 bases). This CDR3 region has 14 residues. The ends were cut back, 3 bases at V and 0 bases at J, with 9 bases in the middle. CDR1 and CDR2 from the germline V gene are GTSNPN and SVGIG (reference sequence). CDR3 region: CAWRTGPSNQPQHF. The DNA for the CDR3 is TGTGCCTGGAGGACAGGTCCTAGCAATCAGCCCCAGCATTTT.

J is TRBJ1-5 and V is TRBV2; the D gene is possibly TRBD1 (5 bases). The CDR3 spans 11 residues. Trimming left V 3 bases short and J 9 bases short, with 6 bases between. Germline V gives CDR1 SNHLY, CDR2 FYNNEI. CDR3 residues: CASSEGRPQHF. The CDR3 nucleotides read TGTGCCAGCAGTGAGGGGCGGCCCCAGCATTTT.

This clone appeared a single time. V is TRBV2 and J is TRBJ2-1, with 11 nucleotides matching TRBD2. The CDR3 has 16 residues. In germline, CDR1 is SNHLY, CDR2 FYNNEI. V trimming: 6 bases; J trimming: 6 bases; junction bases outside the gene matches: 10. The CDR3 DNA reads TGTGCCAGCAGCCCTCTAACTAGCGGGAGCGGCAATGAGCAGTTCTTC. Protein sequence: CASSPLTSGSGNEQFF.

The chain uses TRBV27 and TRBJ2-7, with 11 bases aligning to TRBD2. The CDR3 length is 14 residues. The germline V gene encodes CDR1 MNHEY and CDR2 SMNVEV (reference sequence). The trim removed 5 bases at V and 6 bases at J, leaving 6 bases unmatched. CDR3 protein: CASSVAGGPGEQYF. For the CDR3, the DNA is TGTGCCAGCAGTGTAGCGGGAGGGCCGGGCGAGCAGTACTTC.

This chain links TRBV3-1 (or the pseudogene TRBV3-2) with TRBJ2-5, with TRBD2 as a possible D gene (5 bases). CDR1 LGHDT and CDR2 YNNKEL come from the germline V gene (reference sequence). The CDR3 length is 14 residues. Trimming removed 4 bases at V and 2 bases at J, with 11 bases between. This chain's CDR3 is CASSPSEGQETQYF. CDR3 nucleotides: TGTGCCAGCAGCCCGTCAGAGGGACAAGAGACCCAGTACTTC.

The rearrangement joins TRBV4-1 to TRBJ2-1, with D unresolved. The CDR3 is made up of 15 amino acids. Germline lookup yields CDR1 MGHRA and CDR2 YSYEKL. V lost 5 bases and J lost 2, with 13 bases in between. This CDR3 reads CASSFGPLTYNEQFF. The CDR3 bases are TGCGCCAGCAGCTTCGGGCCGTTGACCTACAATGAGCAGTTCTTC.

DNA of the CDR3: TGCGCCAGCAGCCAAGGAGGATGGCCCCAGCATTTT. Its translation is CASSQGGWPQHF. The genes are TRBV4-1 and TRBJ1-5; no clear D gene. Trimming pared 1 base from V and 9 bases from J, leaving 7 bases between. Germline lookup yields CDR1 MGHRA and CDR2 YSYEKL. CDR3 size: 12 residues.

V gene TRBV15 combines with J gene TRBJ2-1; 11 nucleotides match TRBD2. J was trimmed by 5 bases and V by 4 bases; bases with no gene match: 7. Germline CDR1 reads LNHNV; CDR2 reads YYDKDF (reference sequence). The CDR3 totals 16 residues. CDR3: CATSKTSGSGHNEQFF. CDR3 DNA: TGTGCCACCAGCAAAACTAGCGGGAGTGGCCACAATGAGCAGTTCTTC.

This chain uses TRBV25-1 with TRBJ2-3; 9 bases match TRBD1. Per germline, CDR1 MGHDK and CDR2 SYGVNS. The CDR3 sequence is 14 residues long. The ends lost 4 bases at V and 5 bases at J; junction bases unmatched: 4. CDR3 protein: CASSAQGARDTQYF. DNA of the CDR3: TGTGCCAGCAGTGCACAGGGGGCGAGAGATACGCAGTATTTT. Full variable domain (remainder filled in from reference TRBV25-1 and TRBJ2-3): EADIYQTPRYLVIGTGKKITLECSQTMGHDKMYWYQQDPGMELHLIHYSYGVNSTEKGDLSSESTVSRIRTEHFPLTLESARPSHTSQYLCASSAQGARDTQYFGPGTRLTVL.

This chain connects TRBV5-1 to TRBJ1-5; D unclear. The CDR3 has 14 residues. From germline, CDR1 is SGHRS and CDR2 YFSETQ. Deletions cut 1 base from V and 8 bases from J, with 13 bases between. CDR3 region: CASSLYEGLEPQHF. For the CDR3, the DNA is TGCGCCAGCAGCTTGTACGAGGGATTGGAGCCCCAGCATTTT. Looking up the rest from reference TRBV5-1 and TRBJ1-5 gives the full variable domain: KAGVTQTPRYLIKTRGQQVTLSCSPISGHRSVSWYQQTPGQGLQFLFEYFSETQRNKGNFPGRFSGRQFSNSRSEMNVSTLELGDSALYLCASSLYEGLEPQHFGDGTRLSIL.

This clone was detected a few times. This rearrangement joins TRBV25-1 to TRBJ1-1, with D perhaps matching TRBD1 (6 bases). The CDR3 is 14 amino acids. Per germline, CDR1 MGHDK and CDR2 SYGVNS. Trimming cost V 2 bases and J 0 bases, with 7 bases left between them. CDR3 bases: TGTGCCAGCAGTGAAGACAGGTTGAACACTGAAGCTTTCTTT. The encoded protein is CASSEDRLNTEAFF.

This chain connects TRBV7-3 to TRBJ2-1; 14 bases are a match to TRBD2. Germline-derived CDR1 and CDR2 are SGHTA and FQGTGA. With 4 bases clipped from V and 7 bases from J, the junction kept 6 bases outside the gene matches. The CDR3 spans 16 residues. The CDR3 sequence: CASSSGTSGSRNEQFF. The CDR3 DNA is TGTGCCAGCAGCTCAGGGACTAGCGGGAGCAGAAATGAGCAGTTCTTC.

The V and J genes are TRBV30 and TRBJ2-1; D might be TRBD1 (5 bases). Trimming cost V 0 bases and J 6 bases, with 12 bases left between them. The CDR3 extends over 14 amino acids. In germline, CDR1 is GTSNPN, CDR2 SVGIG (reference sequence). CDR3 region: CAWSVDSRGNEQFF. In nucleotides, the CDR3 is TGTGCCTGGAGTGTCGACAGTAGGGGCAATGAGCAGTTCTTC. The whole variable domain, remainder taken from reference TRBV30 and TRBJ2-1, is SQTIHQWPATLVQPVGSPLSLECTVEGTSNPNLYWYRQAAGRGLQLLFYSVGIGQISSEVPQNLSASRPQDRQFILSSKKLLLSDSGFYLCAWSVDSRGNEQFFGPGTRLTVL.

The chain links TRBV5-8 to TRBJ1-5; maybe TRBD1 (5 bases). The ends were cut back, 1 base at V and 3 bases at J, with 14 bases in the middle. CDR3 length: 16 amino acids. The germline CDR1 and CDR2 sequences are SGHTS and YDEGEE. In DNA form, the CDR3 reads TGTGCCAGCAGCTTGCGGGGGGTCAGGGCCAATCAGCCCCAGCATTTT. Encoded protein: CASSLRGVRANQPQHF.

This rearrangement joins TRBV10-2 to TRBJ1-5; D is uncertain. Per the germline V gene, CDR1 is WSHSY and CDR2 is SAAADI. This CDR3 is 14 amino acids long. The V end lost 6 bases, the J end lost 3 bases, and 12 bases lay between the germline ends. This CDR3 is CASSLPGANQPQHF. In DNA, the CDR3 is TGCGCCAGCAGCTTGCCGGGAGCCAATCAGCCCCAGCATTTT.

The V and J genes are TRBV4-1 and TRBJ2-1; 8 nucleotides agree with TRBD2. Trimming at V came to 2 bases and at J to 0 bases, leaving 15 bases not matched to a gene. Germline CDR1 and CDR2: MGHRA and YSYEKL. CDR3 length: 20 amino acids. CDR3 amino acids: CASSQRTGGGTISSYNEQFF. The DNA for the CDR3 is TGCGCCAGCAGCCAACGGACTGGCGGGGGGACGATAAGCTCCTACAATGAGCAGTTCTTC.

The chain joins TRBV7-2 to TRBJ2-2; 8 bases line up with TRBD2. The CDR3 is 17 amino acids. Looked up from germline, CDR1 is SGHTA and CDR2 is FQGNSA. V shed 6 bases and J 1 base; nucleotides not matched to a gene: 10. The CDR3 coding sequence is TGTGCCAGCAGGACGGCGGGGGGTTCGATGAACACCGGGGAGCTGTTTTTT. Translation gives CASRTAGGSMNTGELFF.

J is TRBJ2-1 and V is TRBV18, with 14 bases matching TRBD2. CDR1 and CDR2 (germline): KGHSH, LQKENI. The CDR3 sequence is 15 residues long. The ends lost 3 bases at V and 7 bases at J; junction bases unmatched: 2. As DNA, the CDR3 is TGTGCCAGCTCACCGGGACTAGCGGGAGCTAATGAGCAGTTCTTC. As protein: CASSPGLAGANEQFF.

This clone has more than one count but fewer than ten. This rearrangement joins TRBV5-1 to TRBJ2-2; D may be TRBD2 (5 bases). In germline, CDR1 is SGHRS, CDR2 YFSETQ. Between the trimmed V and J ends, which lost 2 bases and 3 bases, there was a span of 11 bases. The CDR3 sequence is 15 residues long. CDR3 sequence: CASSLRLGDTGELFF. In DNA form, the CDR3 reads TGCGCCAGCAGCTTACGCCTCGGGGACACCGGGGAGCTGTTTTTT.

The chain carries TRBV6-5 and TRBJ1-5, with D possibly being TRBD1 (5 bases). V was pared by 0 bases and J by 3 bases, with 9 bases between. There are 15 residues in the CDR3. Per the germline V gene, CDR1 is MNHEY and CDR2 is SVGAGI. The CDR3 DNA reads as TGTGCCAGCAGTTACTCGGGGGGTCTCAATCAGCCCCAGCATTTT. Amino acid sequence: CASSYSGGLNQPQHF.

This clone has just a few counts. The CDR3 is CAIRASAGSSYEQYF. The CDR3 DNA sequence: TGTGCCATCAGGGCCTCAGCGGGTAGCTCCTACGAGCAGTACTTC. The V gene is TRBV10-3, the J gene TRBJ2-7, with D perhaps TRBD2 (6 bases). Between the trimmed V and J ends, which lost 6 bases and 0 bases, there was a span of 15 bases. Germline CDR1 ENHRY, CDR2 SYGVKD. CDR3 size: 15 residues.

This clone has just one count. The V gene is TRBV14, the J gene TRBJ2-7, with 11 bases lining up with TRBD1. V lost 4 bases and J lost 4; bases outside the gene matches: 9. Germline V gives CDR1 SGHDN, CDR2 FVKESK. The CDR3 has 16 residues. The CDR3 nucleotides are TGTGCCAGCAGCCTCAGGACAGGGGGCTTTGTATACGAGCAGTACTTC. Translation: CASSLRTGGFVYEQYF.

The rearrangement uses TRBV11-3 and TRBJ2-1; a weak D match, TRBD2 (6 bases). CDR3 length: 12 residues. CDR1 and CDR2 from the germline V gene are SGHNT and YENEEA. V was shortened by 5 bases and J by 10 bases, with 12 bases between the two germline ends. CDR3 in amino acids: CASSPGGVEQFF. In DNA form, the CDR3 reads TGTGCCAGCAGCCCCGGCGGGGTAGAGCAGTTCTTC.

As to this clone: Other DNA variants within this sample encode the same CDR3. The chain couples TRBV18 to TRBJ1-1, with a tentative D call TRBD1 (5 bases). Trimming left V 6 bases short and J 3 bases short, with 11 bases between. Germline lookup yields CDR1 KGHSH and CDR2 LQKENI. The CDR3 is made up of 13 amino acids. CDR3 sequence: CASSPRGDTEAFF. CDR3 in DNA: TGTGCCAGCTCCCCCCGGGGGGACACTGAAGCTTTCTTT. The variable domain in full, with the rest retrieved from reference TRBV18 and TRBJ1-1, is NAGVMQNPRHLVRRRGQEARLRCSPMKGHSHVYWYRQLPEEGLKFMVYLQKENIIDESGMPKERFSAEFPKEGPSILRIQQVVRGDSAAYFCASSPRGDTEAFFGQGTRLTVV.

The chain carries TRBV6-5 and TRBJ1-2; perhaps TRBD1 as D (5 bases). V shed 6 bases and J shed 12 bases, with 20 bases lying between them. From germline, CDR1 is MNHEY and CDR2 SVGAGI. CDR3 length: 13 amino acids. The CDR3: CASRVPPVKGDTF. The CDR3 nucleotides are TGTGCCAGCAGAGTACCCCCCGTCAAAGGGGACACCTTC.

A few counts support this clone. This chain joins TRBV6-6 and TRBJ2-5, with TRBD2 matching 14 bases. The CDR3 spans 15 residues. V lost 8 bases and J lost 5; bases outside the gene matches: 7. Germline loops: CDR1 MNHNY, CDR2 SVGAGI (reference sequence). CDR3 loop: CASSTSGRASETQYF. CDR3 bases: TGTGCCAGCTCGACTAGCGGGAGGGCCTCGGAGACCCAGTACTTC.

The chain recombines TRBV18 with TRBJ2-1; 9 nucleotides align to TRBD1. The germline gives CDR1 KGHSH, CDR2 LQKENI. The junction had 7 bases not matched to a gene; V was cut back by 3 bases and J by 10 bases. The CDR3 is 14 amino acids. This CDR3 is CASSPVPGQGEQFF. In DNA, the CDR3 is TGTGCCAGCTCACCGGTCCCGGGACAGGGCGAGCAGTTCTTC.